This TCR beta chain stems from a study of ipilimumab plus nivolumab after autologous stem cell transplantation. This CDR3 is 14 amino acids long. Per the germline V gene, CDR1 is SQVTM and CDR2 is ANQGSEA. The V end was cut by 3 bases, the J end by 3 bases, with 13 bases between. The table came from immunoSEQ multiplex PCR; TCRdb's copy has only in-frame clones and leaves some out. Among approximately 40,000 clones listed, over 90% were seen once. Checkpoint therapy with ipilimumab 1 mg/kg began 14 to 28 days after transplant. Patients received nivolumab 3 mg/kg at weeks 1, 4, 7, 10, then fortnightly to week 26.

V gene TRBV29-1 combines with J gene TRBJ2-3; D could derive from TRBD1 or TRBD2 (5 bases each). This receptor was obtained from a male donor with multiple myeloma. The material was PBMCs, obtained in a trial of ipilimumab plus nivolumab as post-transplant consolidation. CDR3 in amino acids: CSVEGDSRTDTQYF. The CDR3 coding sequence is TGCAGCGTTGAGGGGGATAGTAGGACAGATACGCAGTATTTT.